This T cell receptor beta chain appears in the sequencing data of a study of cytomegalovirus exposure and HLA in healthy donors. This clone showed up just a few times. The CDR3 is made up of 14 amino acids. The V and J ends lost 2 bases and 4 bases respectively, with 11 bases between them. Germline V lookup: CDR1 SEHNR, CDR2 FQNEAQ (reference sequence). Both 60 Vbeta primers and 13 Jbeta primers went into the PCR. Clones were read by immunoSEQ multiplex PCR, and TCRdb kept only the in-frame ones, dropping some. The sample gives about 110,000 clones, less than 85% of which show up once; less than 15% is in the top ten.

Sequenced input: PBMCs. This rearrangement joins TRBV7-9 to TRBJ1-1; D is perhaps TRBD1 (5 bases). The sequence came from a woman aged 40 to 50 in good health and CMV-seropositive. DNA of the CDR3: TGTGCCAGCAGCTTACAACAGCAGGGCACTGAAGCTTTCTTT. Translated: CASSLQQQGTEAFF.